The 21 T cell receptor beta chains below come from one sample, sequenced in a study of blood T cells in healthy people across ages (dated by TCRdb to the mid-2010s). Libraries were constructed by 5' RACE. This sample was sequenced with an Illumina HiSeq 2500. A second roughly 6 to 12 cycle PCR used a sample-barcoded 5' primer and a J-beta primer mix. Through fastp at Q25 and MiXCR, TCRdb rebuilt clones from the public reads, retaining in-frame beta chains. Each CDR3 protein appears once, grouped with its most common genes and DNA. A total of hundreds of thousands of distinct CDR3 sequences appear in this sample, 21% of them only once. The top ten clonotypes cover roughly 3.6% of the sample. The specimen sequenced was blood. The receptors stem from a man in his 70s in good health.

The chain links TRBV9 to TRBJ2-3; TRBD2 is a possible D gene (7 bases). The CDR3 covers 16 residues. CDR1 and CDR2 from the germline V gene are SGDLS and YYNGEE. Trimming took 4 bases from V and 4 from J, leaving 19 bases between them. CDR3 sequence reads: CASSYRRGGSPDTQYF. CDR3 in DNA: TGTGCCAGCAGCTACCGGAGGGGGGGTTCACCAGATACGCAGTATTTT.

V and J are TRBV20-1 and TRBJ1-3; D is unclear. The germline V gene encodes CDR1 DFQATT and CDR2 SNEGSKA (reference sequence). The CDR3 is 11 residues long. Trimming removed 3 bases at V and 4 bases at J, with 4 bases between. The chain's CDR3 is CSASAGNTIYF. The CDR3 coding sequence is TGCAGTGCTAGCGCGGGAAACACCATATATTTT.

This clonotype was seen only a few times. The chain employs TRBV10-3 and TRBJ2-2; no firm D call. Between the trimmed V and J ends, which lost 7 bases and 6 bases, there was a span of 9 bases. CDR1 is ENHRY, CDR2 SYGVKD, per germline. This CDR3 contains 12 residues. CDR3 sequence reads: CAIKSLSGELFF. CDR3 nucleotides: TGTGCCATCAAGTCGCTTTCCGGGGAGCTGTTTTTT.

This chain links TRBV20-1 with TRBJ2-2; D is undetermined. Trimming cost V 4 bases and J 4 bases, with 13 bases left between them. CDR1 is DFQATT, CDR2 SNEGSKA, per germline (reference sequence). The CDR3 runs to 14 residues. The CDR3 coding sequence is TGCAGTGCTATAACACCCGGATCCACCGGGGAGCTGTTTTTT. Translation: CSAITPGSTGELFF.

V is TRBV5-1 and J is TRBJ2-6; no definite D call. Trimming left V 0 bases short and J 2 bases short, with 6 bases between. The CDR3 runs 15 residues. Germline V gives CDR1 SGHRS, CDR2 YFSETQ. The CDR3 nucleotides read TGCGCCAGCAGCTTGGAGGACCCTGGGGCCAACGTCCTGACTTTC. It codes for CASSLEDPGANVLTF.

This clonotype occurred many times. V and J are TRBV6-5 and TRBJ2-1, with 8 positions matching TRBD2. The CDR3 is 15 amino acids. J gave up 2 bases and V 5 bases, and 5 bases lay outside the gene matches. Germline loops: CDR1 MNHEY, CDR2 SVGAGI. The CDR3 bases are TGTGCCAGCAGTCAGCGGGAGAACGCCTACAATGAGCAGTTCTTC. Translating it yields CASSQRENAYNEQFF.

This clonotype was detected only a few times. The chain employs TRBV5-5 and TRBJ1-5, with D maybe TRBD1 (6 bases). The CDR3 sequence is 17 residues long. CDR1 is SGHKS and CDR2 is YYEKEE in the germline V gene (reference sequence). V was shortened by 0 bases and J by 4 bases, with 17 bases between the two germline ends. CDR3 DNA sequence: TGTGCCAGCAGCTTGGCCGCCCGGGACAAGGGGAATCAGCCCCAGCATTTT. Protein sequence: CASSLAARDKGNQPQHF.

This clonotype was recorded at least ten times. The CDR3 is CASSQDSGRGGYTF. The CDR3 DNA sequence: TGTGCCAGCAGCCAAGATTCAGGGCGAGGAGGCTACACCTTC. This chain uses TRBV3-1 with TRBJ1-2, with D perhaps matching TRBD1 (5 bases). Germline-derived CDR1 and CDR2 are LGHDT and YNNKEL (reference sequence). V was trimmed by 0 bases and J by 8 bases, leaving 13 bases between them. This CDR3 comprises 14 residues.

The V call is TRBV6-5, the J call TRBJ1-2, with D hard to call. The CDR3 consists of 12 residues. The V gene's germline CDR1 is MNHEY and CDR2 SVGAGI. Trimming left V 4 bases short and J 8 bases short, with 11 bases between. CDR3 nucleotides: TGTGCCAGCAGTTCTGGTCGGGAGGGCTACACCTTC. Its protein product is CASSSGREGYTF.

This clonotype was counted only a few times. The chain carries TRBV2 and TRBJ2-7, with D possibly being TRBD1 (6 bases). V gave up 6 bases and J gave up 3 bases, with 9 bases separating them. The CDR3 is 12 amino acids. CDR1 and CDR2 from the germline V gene are SNHLY and FYNNEI. CDR3 nucleotides: TGTGCCAGCAGGGAACAGGGCTACGAGCAGTACTTC. Translated, it gives CASREQGYEQYF.

This clonotype appeared a few times. V and J are TRBV20-1 and TRBJ2-5; 12 bases are shared with TRBD2. CDR1 is DFQATT and CDR2 is SNEGSKA in the germline V gene (reference sequence). J lost 1 base, V lost 3 bases, and 12 bases had no gene match. The CDR3 totals 18 residues. The CDR3 here is CSARKEGTSGYTQETQYF. Written as DNA, the CDR3 is TGCAGTGCTAGGAAAGAGGGGACTAGCGGGTACACCCAAGAGACCCAGTACTTC.

V and J are TRBV21-1 and TRBJ1-4. TRBV21-1 is annotated as a pseudogene. CDR3 size: 15 residues. The CDR3: CASSRGGSPNEKLFF. CDR3 in DNA: TGTGCCAGCAGCAGAGGAGGCAGCCCGAATGAAAAACTGTTTTTT.

This chain joins TRBV5-1 and TRBJ2-1; weak D call: TRBD1 (6 bases). Trimming removed 7 bases from V and 2 bases from J, with 13 bases in between. The CDR3 totals 14 residues. Germline CDR1 SGHRS, CDR2 YFSETQ. This chain's CDR3 is CASVLGDTYNEQFF. The CDR3 DNA reads as TGCGCCAGCGTCTTGGGGGACACCTACAATGAGCAGTTCTTC.

The rearrangement links TRBV28 to TRBJ2-3; D is unresolved. Trimming took off 6 bases at V and 1 base at J, with 8 bases between the two ends. Germline lookup yields CDR1 MDHEN and CDR2 SYDVKM. There are 13 residues in the CDR3. For the CDR3, the DNA is TGTGCCAGCAGGATCGAGGGCACAGATACGCAGTATTTT. Translating gives CASRIEGTDTQYF.

This clonotype has a handful of counts. The CDR3 here is CASSLGGTSGRAYEQYF. In nucleotides, the CDR3 is TGTGCCAGCAGCTTAGGAGGGACTAGCGGGAGGGCCTACGAGCAGTACTTC. The V gene is TRBV7-9, the J gene TRBJ2-5; 16 positions agree with TRBD2. The J call may be wrong; the DNA end is better matched by TRBJ2-7. The CDR3 consists of 17 residues. Germline V lookup: CDR1 SEHNR, CDR2 FQNEAQ (reference sequence).

The J gene is TRBJ2-2, the V gene TRBV20-1; the match to TRBD2 covers 12 bases. J lost 7 bases, V lost 6 bases, and 3 bases had no gene match. The CDR3 runs to 13 residues. Germline assignment: CDR1 DFQATT and CDR2 SNEGSKA (reference sequence). This CDR3 reads CSAGTSGFGELFF. DNA of the CDR3: TGCAGTGCCGGGACTAGCGGGTTCGGGGAGCTGTTTTTT.

The chain employs TRBV7-8 and TRBJ2-7; D is ambiguous. The J call may be mistaken, given a closer DNA end match to TRBJ2-1. The CDR3 runs to 11 residues. Germline V gene lookup returns CDR1 SGHVS and CDR2 FQNEAQ. The CDR3 here is CASSEDAEQFF. Written as DNA, the CDR3 is TGTGCCAGCAGCGAGGACGCCGAGCAGTTCTTC.

In this sample, this clonotype turned up many times. The J gene is TRBJ2-7, the V gene TRBV6-1; no firm D call. Germline CDR1 and CDR2: MNHNS and SASEGT. The CDR3 consists of 13 residues. Trimming stripped 6 bases from V and 0 bases from J, with 9 bases between. Here the CDR3 DNA reads TGTGCCAGCAGCGAACAGAGCTCCTACGAGCAGTACTTC. Protein sequence: CASSEQSSYEQYF.

In this sample, this clonotype turned up a few times. V gene TRBV3-1 combines with J gene TRBJ1-6, with unresolved D. Germline lookup yields CDR1 LGHDT and CDR2 YNNKEL (reference sequence). The CDR3 has 15 amino acids. V dropped 4 bases and J dropped 6 bases, with 13 bases sitting between them. The CDR3 protein is CASSPAEGLNSPLHF. DNA of the CDR3: TGTGCCAGCAGCCCCGCAGAGGGCCTTAATTCACCCCTCCACTTT.

In its sample, this clonotype was seen many times. The chain joins TRBV7-9 to TRBJ2-2; possibly TRBD2 for D (6 bases). This CDR3 region has 14 residues. Germline V gene sequence: CDR1 SEHNR, CDR2 FQNEAQ (reference sequence). V was trimmed by 3 bases and J by 2 bases, leaving 7 bases between them. This CDR3 is CASSFSGNTGELFF. CDR3 bases: TGTGCCAGCAGCTTTAGCGGAAACACCGGGGAGCTGTTTTTT.

There are a few counts of this clonotype. This chain joins TRBV29-1 and TRBJ2-3; 11 bases align to TRBD1. Germline loops: CDR1 SQVTM, CDR2 ANQGSEA. The CDR3 contains 14 residues. The junction had 5 bases not matched to a gene; V was cut back by 6 bases and J by 3 bases. The DNA for the CDR3 is TGCAGCGTCGTCGGACAGGGGGCTACAGATACGCAGTATTTT. It codes for CSVVGQGATDTQYF.